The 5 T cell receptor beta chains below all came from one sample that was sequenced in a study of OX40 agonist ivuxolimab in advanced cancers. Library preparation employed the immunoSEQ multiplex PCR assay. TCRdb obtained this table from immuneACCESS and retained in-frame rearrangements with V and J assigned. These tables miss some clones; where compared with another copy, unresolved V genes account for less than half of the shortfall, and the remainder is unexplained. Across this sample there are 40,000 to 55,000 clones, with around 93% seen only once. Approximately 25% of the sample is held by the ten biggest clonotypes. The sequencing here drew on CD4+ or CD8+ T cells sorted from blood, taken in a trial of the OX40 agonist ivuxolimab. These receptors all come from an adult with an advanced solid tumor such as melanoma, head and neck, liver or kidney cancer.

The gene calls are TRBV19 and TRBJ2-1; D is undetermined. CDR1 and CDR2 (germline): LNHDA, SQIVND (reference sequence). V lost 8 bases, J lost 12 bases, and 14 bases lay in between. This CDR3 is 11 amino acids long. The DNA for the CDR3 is TGTGCCAGTCGGAACACGGGCGGGCAGTTCTTC. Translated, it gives CASRNTGGQFF.

The CDR3 bases are TGTGCCAGCAGTGACACACCAACCTATGGCTACACCTTC. This gives the protein CASSDTPTYGYTF. V and J are TRBV2 and TRBJ1-2; D unresolved. The V and J ends lost 3 bases and 4 bases respectively, with 9 bases between them. The CDR3 runs 13 residues. Per the germline V gene, CDR1 is SNHLY and CDR2 is FYNNEI. The whole variable domain, filled in from reference TRBV2 and TRBJ1-2, reads EPEVTQTPSHQVTQMGQEVILRCVPISNHLYFYWYRQILGQKVEFLVSFYNNEISEKSEIFDDQFSVERPDGSNFTLKIRSTKLEDSAMYFCASSDTPTYGYTFGSGTRLTVV.

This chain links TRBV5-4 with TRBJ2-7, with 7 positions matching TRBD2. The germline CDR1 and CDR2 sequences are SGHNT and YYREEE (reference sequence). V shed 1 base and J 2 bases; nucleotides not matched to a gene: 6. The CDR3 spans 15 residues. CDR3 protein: CASSLYSSGTYEQYF. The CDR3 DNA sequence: TGTGCCAGCAGCTTGTATTCTAGCGGAACCTACGAGCAGTACTTC.

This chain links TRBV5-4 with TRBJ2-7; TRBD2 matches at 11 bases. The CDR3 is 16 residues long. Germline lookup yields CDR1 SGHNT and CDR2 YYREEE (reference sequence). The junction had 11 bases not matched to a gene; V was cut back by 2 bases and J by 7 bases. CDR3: CASSFGILAGAGEQYF. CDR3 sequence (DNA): TGTGCCAGCAGCTTCGGGATACTAGCGGGAGCGGGTGAGCAGTACTTC.

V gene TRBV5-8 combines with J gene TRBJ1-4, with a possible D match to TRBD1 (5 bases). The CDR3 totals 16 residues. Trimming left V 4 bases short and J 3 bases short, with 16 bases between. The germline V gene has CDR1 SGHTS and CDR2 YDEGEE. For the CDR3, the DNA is TGTGCCAGCAGCCCAGGGTCGCTCAAGGCTAATGAAAAACTGTTTTTT. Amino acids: CASSPGSLKANEKLFF.